The 20 T cell receptor beta chains below all came from one sample that was sequenced in a study of T cells in Graves' hyperthyroidism and ophthalmopathy. Authors of the study amplified TCR beta CDR3 regions from RNA transcripts. RT-PCR in the first round (using the HTBI primer set) targeted the TCR CDR3. TCRdb analysed the multiplex PCR reads with MiXCR anew, one entry per CDR3 protein. Of about 290,000 distinct CDR3 sequences in the sample, about 19% were seen once. The specimen sequenced was blood. The receptor set was obtained from a man aged 45-65 years with Graves' ophthalmopathy.

This clonotype was counted a few times. The chain has TRBV5-1 and TRBJ2-1; 11 nucleotides match TRBD2. Trimming took 0 bases from V and 3 from J; bases not matched to a gene: 2. This CDR3 region has 16 residues. CDR1 and CDR2 from the germline V gene are SGHRS and YFSETQ. The chain's CDR3 is CASSLEGLADYNEQFF. The CDR3 coding sequence is TGCGCCAGCAGCTTGGAGGGACTAGCGGACTACAATGAGCAGTTCTTC. The full variable domain, in which reference TRBV5-1 and TRBJ2-1 provide the parts outside the CDR3, is KAGVTQTPRYLIKTRGQQVTLSCSPISGHRSVSWYQQTPGQGLQFLFEYFSETQRNKGNFPGRFSGRQFSNSRSEMNVSTLELGDSALYLCASSLEGLADYNEQFFGPGTRLTVL.

The V and J genes are TRBV6-2 or TRBV6-3 and TRBJ2-5; D remains ambiguous. The CDR3 spans 13 residues. From germline, CDR1 is MNHEY and CDR2 SVGEGT. The germline V and J ends were trimmed by 2 bases and 5 bases, with 9 bases remaining between them. CDR3 sequence (DNA): TGTGCCAGCAGTTACGACCCTTCGGAGACCCAGTACTTC. Residues: CASSYDPSETQYF.

Details on this clonotype: A much larger clone differs by one base, so this may be a read error. The rearrangement links TRBV28 to TRBJ1-1; 7 nucleotides line up with TRBD1. Trimming removed 3 bases from V and 6 bases from J; junction bases left unmatched: 13. Germline V gives CDR1 MDHEN, CDR2 SYDVKM. The CDR3 runs to 16 residues. CDR3 sequence (DNA): TGTGCCAGCAGTTTGGTCGACAGGGCCGCGGGGTCTGAAGCTTTCTTT. Residues: CASSLVDRAAGSEAFF.

V is TRBV2 and J is TRBJ2-1; 9 positions match TRBD2. The CDR3 consists of 13 residues. After removal of 6 bases from V and 8 bases from J, the junction contained 5 bases not matched to a gene. The germline V gene has CDR1 SNHLY and CDR2 FYNNEI. Here the CDR3 DNA reads TGTGCCAGCAGCCCGGGACTAGCCCATGAGCAGTTCTTC. As protein: CASSPGLAHEQFF.

This clonotype was observed a few times. This chain uses TRBV7-9 with TRBJ1-6, with 7 nucleotides matching TRBD1. Germline values: CDR1 SEHNR, CDR2 FQNEAQ (reference sequence). The CDR3 has 14 amino acids. Unmatched junction bases numbered 5, after V lost 5 bases and J lost 7 bases. The CDR3 DNA reads as TGTGCCAGCAGCATCGGGACAGAAAATTCACCCCTCCACTTT. Protein sequence: CASSIGTENSPLHF.

This clonotype was counted ten times or more. The CDR3 here is CSARHRGTTNEKLFF. Written as DNA, the CDR3 is TGCAGTGCGAGACACAGGGGAACAACTAATGAAAAACTGTTTTTT. The rearrangement joins TRBV20-1 to TRBJ1-4, with 7 bases identical to TRBD1. From germline, CDR1 is DFQATT and CDR2 SNEGSKA (reference sequence). This CDR3 spans 15 amino acids. V was pared by 6 bases and J by 0 bases, with 7 bases of the junction left unmatched.

This clonotype came up many times. The CDR3 DNA reads as TGTGCCACCAGTGATTCCGTTGCTATCGGGGAAGGTAAAGCGTCCTCCTACAATGAGCAGTTCTTC. This translates into CATSDSVAIGEGKASSYNEQFF. J is TRBJ2-1 and V is TRBV24-1; D is perhaps TRBD2 (5 bases). This CDR3 is 22 amino acids long. Trimming left V 2 bases short and J 0 bases short, with 28 bases between. CDR1 is KGHDR and CDR2 is SFDVKD in the germline V gene.

This clonotype was detected a few times. V usage is TRBV3-1 and J usage is TRBJ2-7; 13 nucleotides align to TRBD2. CDR3 length equals 17 residues. CDR1 and CDR2 from the germline V gene are LGHDT and YNNKEL (reference sequence). V gave up 5 bases and J gave up 3 bases; unmatched junction bases: 10. CDR3 nucleotides: TGTGCCAGCAGCTTCACTAGCGGGAGGGCCCTTAGCTACGAGCAGTACTTC. Translated: CASSFTSGRALSYEQYF.

The sample holds one count of this clonotype. This sequence joins TRBV5-6 and TRBJ2-3; tentative D call: TRBD2 (6 bases). This CDR3 is 15 amino acids long. Trimming removed 3 bases from V and 1 base from J, with 12 bases in between. The germline gives CDR1 SGHDT, CDR2 YYEEEE. CDR3 nucleotide sequence: TGTGCCAGCAGCTCACCACTAGCCGGCACAGATACGCAGTATTTT. Translating gives CASSSPLAGTDTQYF.

This clonotype appeared many times. The chain couples TRBV11-2 to TRBJ1-1; 10 positions match TRBD1. V dropped 5 bases and J dropped 4; count of bases not matched to a gene: 10. The CDR3 covers 16 residues. Per germline, CDR1 SGHAT and CDR2 FQNNGV. CDR3 region: CASSPPTGGASTEAFF. Written as DNA, the CDR3 is TGTGCCAGCAGCCCGCCGACAGGGGGCGCGAGCACTGAAGCTTTCTTT. Drawing the rest from reference TRBV11-2 and TRBJ1-1, the complete variable domain is EAGVAQSPRYKIIEKRQSVAFWCNPISGHATLYWYQQILGQGPKLLIQFQNNGVVDDSQLPKDRFSAERLKGVDSTLKIQPAKLEDSAVYLCASSPPTGGASTEAFFGQGTRLTVV.

The V and J genes are TRBV9 and TRBJ2-4; no reliable D call. CDR3 length equals 13 residues. CDR1 is SGDLS and CDR2 is YYNGEE in the germline V gene. The V and J ends lost 3 bases and 3 bases respectively, with 7 bases between them. CDR3 amino acids: CASSEGVKNIQYF. The CDR3 DNA follows: TGTGCCAGCAGCGAGGGTGTCAAAAACATTCAGTACTTC.

J is TRBJ1-2 and V is TRBV7-9, with a possible D match to TRBD1 (5 bases). CDR3 length: 14 amino acids. Trimming cost V 1 base and J 8 bases, with 14 bases left between them. Germline lookup yields CDR1 SEHNR and CDR2 FQNEAQ (reference sequence). The CDR3 DNA follows: TGTGCCAGCAGCTTAGGGCAGGGTGGGGACGGCTACACCTTC. It yields the protein CASSLGQGGDGYTF.

This clonotype showed up many times. The CDR3 nucleotides are TGCAGTGCTAGGGGTCCGCGCTCAGGGGGAAATCAGCCCCAGCATTTT. Translation: CSARGPRSGGNQPQHF. This rearrangement joins TRBV20-1 to TRBJ1-5; 7 bases map to TRBD1. V gave up 3 bases and J gave up 4 bases; unmatched junction bases: 12. Germline V CDR1 and CDR2: DFQATT, SNEGSKA (reference sequence). The CDR3 length is 16 residues.

A few counts support this clonotype. The DNA for the CDR3 is TGCGCCAGCAGTGACGGCGGTGGACACCCTCTCTCTGGAAACACCATATATTTT. It codes for CASSDGGGHPLSGNTIYF. The gene calls are TRBV10-2 and TRBJ1-3, with TRBD1 as a possible D gene (5 bases). Looked up from germline, CDR1 is WSHSY and CDR2 is SAAADI. The ends were cut back, 3 bases at V and 0 bases at J, with 18 bases in the middle. This CDR3 contains 18 residues.

In this sample, this clonotype turned up many times. The chain links TRBV12-3 or TRBV12-4 to TRBJ2-3, with TRBD2 matching 16 bases. V shed 7 bases and J 1 base; nucleotides not matched to a gene: 5. The CDR3 length is 17 residues. In DNA form, the CDR3 reads TGTGCCAGCAACCCGGGACTAGCGGGAGGGGGCACAGATACGCAGTATTTT. Its protein is CASNPGLAGGGTDTQYF.

There are a few counts of this clonotype. V usage is TRBV27 and J usage is TRBJ2-5; TRBD1 or TRBD2 may be the D gene (5 bases each). This CDR3 has 14 residues. CDR1 and CDR2 from the germline V gene are MNHEY and SMNVEV (reference sequence). With 6 bases removed from V and 5 bases from J, the gap between germline ends came to 16 bases. CDR3 residues: CASRPGPGRETQYF. The CDR3 DNA sequence: TGTGCCAGCAGGCCGGGACCTGGACGGGAGACCCAGTACTTC.

This clonotype was recorded many times. The rearrangement links TRBV10-2 to TRBJ2-7; TRBD2 agrees at 10 bases. The CDR3 is made up of 16 amino acids. With V trimmed by 6 bases and J by 0 bases, 8 bases remained unmatched. In germline, CDR1 is WSHSY, CDR2 SAAADI. CDR3 protein: CASSQVASGSSYEQYF. CDR3 DNA sequence: TGCGCCAGCAGCCAGGTCGCTAGCGGGAGCTCCTACGAGCAGTACTTC.

This clonotype has just a few counts. The chain combines TRBV24-1 with TRBJ2-3; 7 positions agree with TRBD2. Looked up from germline, CDR1 is KGHDR and CDR2 is SFDVKD. The CDR3 sequence is 14 residues long. V dropped 6 bases and J dropped 0; count of bases not matched to a gene: 2. The DNA for the CDR3 is TGTGCCACCAGTTGGGGGGGAAGCACAGATACGCAGTATTTT. This codes for CATSWGGSTDTQYF.

This clonotype was recorded at least ten times. This chain joins TRBV28 and TRBJ1-5, with 7 nucleotides matching TRBD1. Per the germline V gene, CDR1 is MDHEN and CDR2 is SYDVKM. CDR3 size: 15 residues. Germline trimming cut 6 bases from V and 3 bases from J; bases unmatched to any gene: 8. The CDR3 is CASSLGGTVNQPQHF. CDR3 nucleotide sequence: TGTGCCAGCAGCCTAGGCGGGACAGTCAATCAGCCCCAGCATTTT.

This clonotype has a handful of counts. The chain links TRBV14 to TRBJ2-7; TRBD2 aligns across 8 bases. Germline trimming cut 4 bases from V and 2 bases from J; bases unmatched to any gene: 7. CDR3 length equals 15 residues. CDR1 SGHDN and CDR2 FVKESK come from the germline V gene. The CDR3 spells CASSRQAGETYEQYF. The DNA for the CDR3 is TGTGCCAGCAGCCGGCAAGCGGGAGAGACCTACGAGCAGTACTTC.